This TCR beta chain was profiled in a study of blood T cell repertoires in COVID-19 (dated by TCRdb to the early 2020s). Background for the entire study: Collaborator samples came from the United States, Italy and Spain and covered acute and convalescent phases of COVID-19. A de-identified subject ID, COVID-19 status, age in years and sex were almost always included in the sample metadata. Deeply sampled blood TCRbeta repertoires from subjects exposed to, actively infected with, or recovered from COVID-19 were included in the dataset. HLA class I and class II types, where available, came from metadata supplied by the sample provider rather than from assay-based typing. The samples were drawn from two sources: the first 160 participants of the ongoing ImmuneRACE study, and 1,200 or so subjects contributed by 6 global collaborators. The repertoires were released in a freely available public database meant as a resource for research on the immune response to SARS-CoV-2. The material from the prospective study consisted of cDNA or gDNA derived from T cells, B-cell-depleted T cells, or PBMCs. What the study reported, not specific to this receptor: The amount of clinical and demographic metadata varied by source and participant and was provided uncurated.

From a lookup of the germline V gene (reference sequence), CDR1 and CDR2 are DFQATT and SNEGSKA. Taken from cysteine to phenylalanine, the CDR3 has 11 residues. The CDR3 DNA has 33 bases and is translated from base 1. Here V drops 5 bases and J drops 6 bases, and the junction holds 2 bases not matched to any gene. TCRbeta CDR3 regions were amplified from genomic DNA by means of the immunoSEQ Assay, a bias-controlled multiplex PCR. The authors' pipeline ran thus. Nucleated cell counts per sample were estimated from amplification of reference gene primers within the assay. To quantify the absolute abundance of each unique TCRbeta CDR3 rearrangement, sequence reads were collapsed and filtered. For each sample, productive Simpson clonality was calculated by taking the square root of Simpson's diversity index across productive rearrangements. This is the immuneACCESS table as TCRdb keeps it, with only in-frame sequences that have V and J called. A part of the clones is gone; compared with another copy, unresolved V genes explain less than half, and the rest is unexplained. D and trimming come from the DNA, and the V and J calls and clone size come from that table. This sample is represented by some 350,000 clones; less than 90% of them were singletons. The ten largest account for 2.5% to 3.5% of the sample.

Enrolling through a virtual design, the prospective study's participants ranged in age from roughly 18 to 95 years and lived across 20 to 30 United States geographic areas. In the prospective study, participants were assigned to cohorts based on the clinical history participants reported in a screening survey and a study questionnaire. ImmuneRACE Cohort 3 recovered participants were defined by two consecutive negative NP/OP PCR tests, healthcare professional clearance, or symptom resolution. In the prospective study, whole blood, serum and a nasopharyngeal or oropharyngeal swab were collected from each participant by mobile phlebotomists. Participants in the prospective study had the option to provide additional blood draws and questionnaires over a roughly two-month period. Prospective study blood samples were shipped either frozen or at room temperature before DNA extraction. In regard to this clone: Its antigen remains unidentified. No base qualities exist here, and no much larger clone lies one base off it.

The chain is made from TRBV20-1 and TRBJ2-7; 9 central nucleotides agree with TRBD1. Sequencing was performed on PBMCs or T cells enriched from blood (not recorded which). This clonotype originated in a woman aged 30 to 39 who had recovered from COVID-19. The CDR3 loop reads CSAYRGLEQYF. The DNA sequence is given as TGCAGTGCTTACAGGGGGCTCGAGCAGTACTTC.